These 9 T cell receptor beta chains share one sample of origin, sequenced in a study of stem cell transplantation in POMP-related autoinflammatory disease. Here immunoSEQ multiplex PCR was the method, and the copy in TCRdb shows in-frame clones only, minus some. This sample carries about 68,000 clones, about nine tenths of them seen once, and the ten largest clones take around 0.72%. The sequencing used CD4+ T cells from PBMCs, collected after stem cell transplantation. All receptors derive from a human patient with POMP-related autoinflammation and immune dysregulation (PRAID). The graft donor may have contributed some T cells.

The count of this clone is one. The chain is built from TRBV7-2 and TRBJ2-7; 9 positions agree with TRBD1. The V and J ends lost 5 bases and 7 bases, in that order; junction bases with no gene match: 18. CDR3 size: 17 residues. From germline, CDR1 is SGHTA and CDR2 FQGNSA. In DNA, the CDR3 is TGTGCCAGCAGCGACCCCGCCCGGACAGGGGACGTTGGGGAGCAGTACTTC. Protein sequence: CASSDPARTGDVGEQYF. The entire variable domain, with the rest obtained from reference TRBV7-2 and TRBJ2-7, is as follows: GAGVSQSPSNKVTEKGKDVELRCDPISGHTALYWYRQSLGQGLEFLIYFQGNSAPDKSGLPSDRFSAERTGGSVSTLTIQRTQQEDSAVYLCASSDPARTGDVGEQYFGPGTRLTVT.

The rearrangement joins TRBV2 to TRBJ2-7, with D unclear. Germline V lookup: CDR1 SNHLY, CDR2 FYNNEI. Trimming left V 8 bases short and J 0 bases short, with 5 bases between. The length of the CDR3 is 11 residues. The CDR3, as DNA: TGTGCCAGCTGCTACTCCTACGAGCAGTACGTC. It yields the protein CASCYSYEQYV.

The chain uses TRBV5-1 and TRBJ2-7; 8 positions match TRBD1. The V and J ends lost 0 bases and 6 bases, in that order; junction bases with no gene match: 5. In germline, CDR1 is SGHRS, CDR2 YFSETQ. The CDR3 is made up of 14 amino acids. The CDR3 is CASSLEAGGGEQYF. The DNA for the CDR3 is TGCGCCAGCAGCTTGGAGGCAGGGGGCGGCGAGCAGTACTTC. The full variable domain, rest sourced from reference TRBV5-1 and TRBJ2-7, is KAGVTQTPRYLIKTRGQQVTLSCSPISGHRSVSWYQQTPGQGLQFLFEYFSETQRNKGNFPGRFSGRQFSNSRSEMNVSTLELGDSALYLCASSLEAGGGEQYFGPGTRLTVT.

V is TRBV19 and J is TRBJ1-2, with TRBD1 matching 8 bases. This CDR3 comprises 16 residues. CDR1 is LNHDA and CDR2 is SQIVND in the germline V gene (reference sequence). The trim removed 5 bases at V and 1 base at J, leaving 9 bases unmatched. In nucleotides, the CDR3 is TGTGCCAGTAGTCCCATTGGGACAGGTGGTAACTATGGCTACACCTTC. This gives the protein CASSPIGTGGNYGYTF.

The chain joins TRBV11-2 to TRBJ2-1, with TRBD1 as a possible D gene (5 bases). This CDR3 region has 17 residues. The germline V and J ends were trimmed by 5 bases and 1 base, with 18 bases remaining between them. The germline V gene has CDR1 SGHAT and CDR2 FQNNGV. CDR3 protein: CASSPISGHRSYNEQFF. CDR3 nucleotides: TGTGCCAGCAGCCCGATCTCAGGGCATCGTTCCTACAATGAGCAGTTCTTC.

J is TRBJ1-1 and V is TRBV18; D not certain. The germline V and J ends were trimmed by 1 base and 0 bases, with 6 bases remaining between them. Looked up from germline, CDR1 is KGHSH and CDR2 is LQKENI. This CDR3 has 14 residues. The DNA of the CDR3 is TGTGCCAGCTCACCACGTCCAATGAACACTGAAGCTTTCTTT. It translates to CASSPRPMNTEAFF.

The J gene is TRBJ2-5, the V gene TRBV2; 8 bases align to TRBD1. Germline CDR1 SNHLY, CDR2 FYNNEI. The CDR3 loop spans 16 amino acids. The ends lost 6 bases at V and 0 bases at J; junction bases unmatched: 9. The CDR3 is CASSARTGTYQETQYF. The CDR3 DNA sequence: TGTGCCAGCAGCGCAAGGACAGGGACGTACCAAGAGACCCAGTACTTC.

Here the CDR3 reads CASSFRQGAGEQYV. CDR3 nucleotide sequence: TGTGCCAGCAGCTTCCGACAGGGGGCGGGGGAGCAGTACGTC. The chain combines TRBV7-2 with TRBJ2-7, with 10 bases matching TRBD1. Germline lookup yields CDR1 SGHTA and CDR2 FQGNSA. V was clipped by 3 bases and J by 7 bases; unmatched bases: 6. The CDR3 has 14 amino acids.

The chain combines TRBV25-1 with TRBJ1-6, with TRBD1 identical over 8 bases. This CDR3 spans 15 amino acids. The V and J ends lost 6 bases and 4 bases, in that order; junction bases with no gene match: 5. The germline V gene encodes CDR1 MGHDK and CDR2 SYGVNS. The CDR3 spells CASRTQGGYNSPLHF. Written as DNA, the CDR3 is TGTGCCAGCAGGACACAGGGGGGTTATAATTCACCCCTCCACTTT.